Detailed here is one T cell receptor (beta chain). Its antigen is not known. Samples with a second dose at about 4 or about 12 weeks were pooled together. CDR1 and CDR2 from the germline V gene are LGHDT and YNNKEL (reference sequence). The V and J ends lost 2 bases and 2 bases respectively, with 12 bases between them. CDR3 length: 15 amino acids. This sample was taken from a study of T cell responses to AZD1222 COVID-19 vaccine. General observations from the study: A mostly white British donor set with more females was recruited, and clonal diversity was possibly underestimated. Dominant at 160-218 and 743-854, vaccine-associated CD4 TCRs also spanned spike.

Clones were read by immunoSEQ multiplex PCR, and TCRdb kept only the in-frame ones, dropping some. The data contain under 95,000 clones, 75% to 90% of them singletons. Sequenced material: peripheral blood, taken 28 days after the second AZD1222 dose. The clonotype originates from an adult who received the AZD1222 COVID-19 vaccine. The chain employs TRBV3-1 (or the pseudogene TRBV3-2) and TRBJ2-5; tentatively, D is TRBD2 (6 bases). CDR3 coding DNA: TGTGCCAGCAGCCAAAGCCCACTAGCACAAGAGACCCAGTACTTC. It encodes CASSQSPLAQETQYF.